This T cell receptor (beta chain) was captured in a study of blood T cell repertoires in COVID-19. Across the study: Both acute and convalescent COVID-19 samples were obtained from the United States, Italy and Spain. PBMCs, B-cell-depleted T cells, or T cells provided the cDNA or gDNA that made up the material.

Study processing details: Reference gene primer amplification yielded estimated nucleated cell counts. TCRdb's table, derived via immunoSEQ multiplex PCR, lists solely in-frame clones and lacks some. The V and J calls and clone size are taken from that table; D and trimming were inferred from the DNA. This table has roughly 64,000 clones, over 75% appearing once. The CDR3 has 13 residues. Germline lookup yields CDR1 SNHLY and CDR2 FYNNEI. The germline V and J ends were trimmed by 6 bases and 3 bases, with 6 bases remaining between them. Sequencing was done on a sample of peripheral blood. This sequence originates from a man aged 45 to 65 with active COVID-19. The V call is TRBV2, the J call TRBJ2-6, with no clear D. The CDR3 sequence: CASSLSGANVLTF. DNA for the CDR3: TGTGCCAGCAGCCTCAGTGGGGCCAACGTCCTGACTTTC.